This T cell receptor (beta chain) appears in the sequencing data of a study of chemoradiotherapy in HPV16-positive cancers. Turning to this clone: The antigen is not known.

The CDR3 loop spans 15 amino acids. Germline loops: CDR1 MNHEY, CDR2 SVGAGI. Deletions cut 2 bases from V and 1 base from J, with 11 bases between. The method was immunoSEQ multiplex PCR; TCRdb's version includes in-frame clones alone and lacks a portion of them. The table has more than 35,000 clones, more than 75% seen once. Samples were taken several times over chemoradiotherapy. Findings of the study overall: Better recurrence-free survival went with HPV-responsive T-cell expansion in HPV16-positive patients. HPV-specific T cells were functionally defined from only two HPV16-positive patients. Non-HPV-specific T cells did not expand in tumors during treatment, whereas candidate HPV-specific clones and E7-related motifs did.

The V gene is TRBV6-5, the J gene TRBJ1-1, with no clear D. The sample was blood, taken from a patient who underwent chemoradiotherapy. The clonotype was recovered from a human donor with HPV-associated anogenital cancer. CDR3 nucleotides: TGTGCCAGCAGTTACCAGATGTGGGGGAACACTGAAGCTTTCTTT. It is translated as CASSYQMWGNTEAFF.